A selection of T cell receptor beta chains follows, all from one sample in a study of cytomegalovirus exposure and HLA in healthy donors. The table came from immunoSEQ multiplex PCR; TCRdb's copy has only in-frame clones and leaves some out. The table has about 130,000 clones, 75% to 90% seen once. The sequencing input was PBMCs. These receptors were taken from a young woman in good health and CMV-seropositive. CDR3s include the opening cysteine and the closing phenylalanine or tryptophan. D genes are given only for firm matches. Only part of the rows carry a size: once, few, many, or a class if the clone is expanded.

.	.	TRBV5-5	TRBJ2-7	TGTGCCAGCACCCCCCTCGTGGGGGCACTCTCCTACGAGCAGTACTTC	CASTPLVGALSYEQYF
few	TRBD2	TRBV29-1	TRBJ2-2	TGCAGCGTTGAGGGACGGGGCGGGGGCACCGGGGAGCTGTTTTTT	CSVEGRGGGTGELFF
.	TRBD1	TRBV7-3	TRBJ2-2	TGTGCCAGCAGTTCCCAGGGGGCGTCCGGGGAGCTGTTTTTT	CASSSQGASGELFF
.	TRBD2	TRBV10-3	TRBJ2-1	TGTGCCAGCGCCCCGGGACTAGCGCAAAATGAGCAGTTCTTC	CASAPGLAQNEQFF
.	TRBD1	TRBV27	TRBJ2-3	TGTGCCAGCCCTAGGACAGGGGCCCTTATAGATACGCAGTATTTT	CASPRTGALIDTQYF
.	TRBD1	TRBV30	TRBJ1-4	TGTGCCTGGAGTGTAACAGGGGTTCGGGAAAAACTGTTTTTT	CAWSVTGVREKLFF
.	.	TRBV28	TRBJ1-1	TGTGCCAGCACTACTTGGGAGACTGAAGCTTTCTTT	CASTTWETEAFF
few	.	TRBV5-1	TRBJ1-4	TGCGCCAGCAGCCCCGTGGGGGCTCTATCTGCAACTAATGAAAAACTGTTTTTT	CASSPVGALSATNEKLFF
.	.	TRBV19	TRBJ1-1	TGTGCCAGCTCCTCCGGGGGGATGAACACTGAAGCTTTCTTT	CASSSGGMNTEAFF
.	.	TRBV5-1	TRBJ2-5	TGCGCCAGCAGCGTTATACAGGGTCTGGAGACCCAGTACTTC	CASSVIQGLETQYF
.	.	TRBV7-2	TRBJ2-7	TGTGCCAGCAGCTCCCAGGGTTACGAGCAGTACTTC	CASSSQGYEQYF
.	TRBD1	TRBV5-4	TRBJ2-7	TGTGCCACCAGGGACCGGGACAGGGACCACGAGCAGTACTTC	CATRDRDRDHEQYF
.	.	TRBV7-9	TRBJ1-2	TGTGCCAGCAGCTTACGGGGGGACGGCTACACCTTC	CASSLRGDGYTF
.	TRBD2	TRBV7-9	TRBJ2-7	TGTGCCAGCAGCGGTCCTGGGGGGGGCTACGAGCAGTACTTC	CASSGPGGGYEQYF
.	TRBD1	TRBV30	TRBJ1-1	TGTGCCTGGAGTAAGGCCGGGACAGGGGGCTTCACTGAAGCTTTCTTT	CAWSKAGTGGFTEAFF
.	TRBD1	TRBV28	TRBJ1-4	TGTGCCAGCAGGGGACAGGGAACGGAAAAACTGTTTTTT	CASRGQGTEKLFF